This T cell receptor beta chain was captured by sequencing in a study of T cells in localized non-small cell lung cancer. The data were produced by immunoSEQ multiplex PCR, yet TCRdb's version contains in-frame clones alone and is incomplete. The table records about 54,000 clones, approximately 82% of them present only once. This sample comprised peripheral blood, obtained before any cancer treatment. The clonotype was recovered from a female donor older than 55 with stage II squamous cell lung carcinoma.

This CDR3 reads CASSSGTGWTEAFF. In DNA, the CDR3 is TGTGCCAGCAGTTCAGGGACAGGTTGGACTGAAGCTTTCTTT. The chain uses TRBV28 and TRBJ1-1; TRBD1 matches at 8 bases. J gave up 5 bases and V 4 bases, and 6 bases lay outside the gene matches. Germline CDR1 is MDHEN and CDR2 is SYDVKM. This CDR3 is 14 amino acids long.